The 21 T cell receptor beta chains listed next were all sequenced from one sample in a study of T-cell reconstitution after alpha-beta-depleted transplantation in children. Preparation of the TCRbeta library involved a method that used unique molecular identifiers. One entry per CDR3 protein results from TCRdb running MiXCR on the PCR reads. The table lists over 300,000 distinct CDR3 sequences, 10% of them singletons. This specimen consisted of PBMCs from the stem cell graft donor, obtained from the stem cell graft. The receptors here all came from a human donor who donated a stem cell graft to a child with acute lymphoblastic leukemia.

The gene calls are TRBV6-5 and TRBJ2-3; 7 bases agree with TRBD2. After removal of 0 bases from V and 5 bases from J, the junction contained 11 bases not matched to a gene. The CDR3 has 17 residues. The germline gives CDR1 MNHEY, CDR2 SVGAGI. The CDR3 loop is CASSYSKFGRGGDTQYF. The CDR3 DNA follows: TGTGCCAGCAGTTACTCGAAGTTTGGGAGGGGCGGAGATACGCAGTATTTT.

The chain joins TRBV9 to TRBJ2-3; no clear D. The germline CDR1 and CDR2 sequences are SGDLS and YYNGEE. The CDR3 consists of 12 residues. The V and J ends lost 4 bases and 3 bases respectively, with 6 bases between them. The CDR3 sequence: CASSSWTDTQYF. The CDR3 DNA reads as TGTGCCAGCAGCTCCTGGACAGATACGCAGTATTTT.

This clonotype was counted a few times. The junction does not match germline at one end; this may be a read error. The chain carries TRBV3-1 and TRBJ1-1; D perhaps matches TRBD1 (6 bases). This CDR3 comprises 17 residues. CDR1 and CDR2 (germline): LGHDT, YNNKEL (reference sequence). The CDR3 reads CASSQDFPGDRSSRVGF. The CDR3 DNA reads TGTGCCAGCAGCCAAGATTTCCCCGGAGACAGGTCCAGTCGCGTCGGCTTT.

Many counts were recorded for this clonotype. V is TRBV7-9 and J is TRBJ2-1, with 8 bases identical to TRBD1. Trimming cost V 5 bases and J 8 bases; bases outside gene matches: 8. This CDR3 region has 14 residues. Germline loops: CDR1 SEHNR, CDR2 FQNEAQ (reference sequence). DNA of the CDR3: TGTGCCAGCAGCCGGACAGGGTGGTTAGATGAGCAGTTCTTC. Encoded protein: CASSRTGWLDEQFF. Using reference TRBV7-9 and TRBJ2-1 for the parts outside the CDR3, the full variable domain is DTGVSQNPRHKITKRGQNVTFRCDPISEHNRLYWYRQTLGQGPEFLTYFQNEAQLEKSRLLSDRFSAERPKGSFSTLEIQRTEQGDSAMYLCASSRTGWLDEQFFGPGTRLTVL.

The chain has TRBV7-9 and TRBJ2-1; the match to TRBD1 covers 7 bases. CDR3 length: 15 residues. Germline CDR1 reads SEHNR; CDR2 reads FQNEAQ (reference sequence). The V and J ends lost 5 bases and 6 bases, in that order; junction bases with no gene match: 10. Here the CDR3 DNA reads TGTGCCAGCAGCCCAGCACAGGGGCCCATCAATGAGCAGTTCTTC. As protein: CASSPAQGPINEQFF.

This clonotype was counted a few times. The CDR3 loop is CASSRGASGNNEQFF. In DNA form, the CDR3 reads TGCGCCAGCAGCCGTGGGGCTAGCGGGAACAATGAGCAGTTCTTC. V usage is TRBV5-1 and J usage is TRBJ2-1, with TRBD2 matching 9 bases. V dropped 4 bases and J dropped 5; count of bases not matched to a gene: 7. The CDR3 runs to 15 residues. Germline CDR1 SGHRS, CDR2 YFSETQ. Together with reference TRBV5-1 and TRBJ2-1, the CDR3 gives the full variable domain: KAGVTQTPRYLIKTRGQQVTLSCSPISGHRSVSWYQQTPGQGLQFLFEYFSETQRNKGNFPGRFSGRQFSNSRSEMNVSTLELGDSALYLCASSRGASGNNEQFFGPGTRLTVL.

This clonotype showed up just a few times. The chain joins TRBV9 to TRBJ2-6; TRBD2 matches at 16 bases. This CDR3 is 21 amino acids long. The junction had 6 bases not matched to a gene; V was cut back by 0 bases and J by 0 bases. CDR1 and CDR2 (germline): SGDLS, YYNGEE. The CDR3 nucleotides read TGTGCCAGCAGCGTAGAACCGGGACTAGCGGGAGGGGTCTCTGGGGCCAACGTCCTGACTTTC. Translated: CASSVEPGLAGGVSGANVLTF.

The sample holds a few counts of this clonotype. The DNA for the CDR3 is TGTGCCAGCAGCGGTACGGGACGGTACAATGAGCAGTTCTTC. It specifies CASSGTGRYNEQFF. The chain carries TRBV5-6 and TRBJ2-1; D could derive from TRBD1 or TRBD2 (5 bases each). CDR1 SGHDT and CDR2 YYEEEE come from the germline V gene. The CDR3 is 14 amino acids. Trimming cost V 4 bases and J 4 bases, with 12 bases left between them.

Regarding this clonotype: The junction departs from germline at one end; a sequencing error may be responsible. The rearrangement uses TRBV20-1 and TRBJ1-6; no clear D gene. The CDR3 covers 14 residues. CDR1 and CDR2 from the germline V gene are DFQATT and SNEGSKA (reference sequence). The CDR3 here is CGASYRSENSPLHF. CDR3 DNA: TGCGGTGCTAGCTATCGATCCGAGAATTCACCCCTCCACTTT.

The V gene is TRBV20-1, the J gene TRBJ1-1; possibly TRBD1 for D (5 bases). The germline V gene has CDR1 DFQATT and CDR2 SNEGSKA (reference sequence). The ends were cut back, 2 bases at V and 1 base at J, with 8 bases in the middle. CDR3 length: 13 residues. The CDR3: CSARRGGNTEAFF. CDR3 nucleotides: TGCAGTGCTAGACGGGGGGGGAACACTGAAGCTTTCTTT.

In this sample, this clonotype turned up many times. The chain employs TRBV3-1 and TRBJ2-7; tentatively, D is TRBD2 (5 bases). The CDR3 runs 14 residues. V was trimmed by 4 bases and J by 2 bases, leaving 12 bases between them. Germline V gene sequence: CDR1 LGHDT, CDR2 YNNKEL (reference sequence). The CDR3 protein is CASSPEGRPYEQYF. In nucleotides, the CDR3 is TGTGCCAGCAGCCCCGAAGGGAGACCCTACGAGCAGTACTTC.

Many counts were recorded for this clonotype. DNA for the CDR3: TGTGCCAGCAGCTTAGTGCCAGCCTCCTACGAGCAGTACTTC. Its translation: CASSLVPASYEQYF. The V and J genes are TRBV7-9 and TRBJ2-7, with D uncertain. V was pared by 1 base and J by 0 bases, with 7 bases between. CDR3 size: 14 residues. Germline V gene lookup returns CDR1 SEHNR and CDR2 FQNEAQ (reference sequence).

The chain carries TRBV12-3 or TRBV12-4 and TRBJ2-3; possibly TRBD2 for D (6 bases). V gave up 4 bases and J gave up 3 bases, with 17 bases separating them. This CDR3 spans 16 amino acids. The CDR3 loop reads CASSSQFDGGTDTQYF. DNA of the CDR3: TGTGCCAGCAGTTCCCAGTTCGACGGAGGGACAGATACGCAGTATTTT.

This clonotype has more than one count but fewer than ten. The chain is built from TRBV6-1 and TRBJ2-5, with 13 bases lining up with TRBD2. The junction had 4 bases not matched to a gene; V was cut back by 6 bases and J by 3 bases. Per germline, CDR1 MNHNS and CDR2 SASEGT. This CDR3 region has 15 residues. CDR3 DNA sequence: TGTGCCAGCAGACCCGGGACTAGCGGGAAAGAGACCCAGTACTTC. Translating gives CASRPGTSGKETQYF.

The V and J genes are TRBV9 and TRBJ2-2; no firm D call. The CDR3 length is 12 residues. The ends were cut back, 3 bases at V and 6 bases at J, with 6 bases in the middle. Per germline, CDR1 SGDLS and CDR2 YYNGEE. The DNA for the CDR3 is TGTGCCAGCAGCGCTACAGCCGGGGAGCTGTTTTTT. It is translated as CASSATAGELFF.

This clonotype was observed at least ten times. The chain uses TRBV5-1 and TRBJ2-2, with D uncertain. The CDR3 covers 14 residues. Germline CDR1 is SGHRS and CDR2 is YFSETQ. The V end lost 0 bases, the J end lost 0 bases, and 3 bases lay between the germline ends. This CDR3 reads CASSLDSNTGELFF. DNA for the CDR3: TGCGCCAGCAGCTTGGACTCGAACACCGGGGAGCTGTTTTTT.

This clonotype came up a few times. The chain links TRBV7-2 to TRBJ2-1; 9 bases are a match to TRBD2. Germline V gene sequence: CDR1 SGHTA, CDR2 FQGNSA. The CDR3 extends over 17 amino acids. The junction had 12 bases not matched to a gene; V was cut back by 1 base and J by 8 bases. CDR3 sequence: CASSLGVGGRAIYEQFF. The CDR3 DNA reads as TGTGCCAGCAGCTTAGGAGTCGGCGGGAGGGCCATATATGAGCAGTTCTTC.

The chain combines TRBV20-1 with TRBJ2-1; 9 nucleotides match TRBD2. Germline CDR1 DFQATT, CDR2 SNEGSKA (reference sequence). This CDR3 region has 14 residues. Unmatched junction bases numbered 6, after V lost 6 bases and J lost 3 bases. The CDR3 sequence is CSATSGRNYNEQFF. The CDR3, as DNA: TGCAGTGCAACTAGCGGGCGTAACTACAATGAGCAGTTCTTC.

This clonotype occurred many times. The CDR3 DNA is TGCGCCAGCAGCTTGGCCCCGAATGAGCAGTTCTTC. This sequence encodes CASSLAPNEQFF. The chain combines TRBV5-1 with TRBJ2-1; D not certain. Per germline, CDR1 SGHRS and CDR2 YFSETQ. This CDR3 spans 12 amino acids. With 0 bases removed from V and 7 bases from J, the gap between germline ends came to 5 bases.

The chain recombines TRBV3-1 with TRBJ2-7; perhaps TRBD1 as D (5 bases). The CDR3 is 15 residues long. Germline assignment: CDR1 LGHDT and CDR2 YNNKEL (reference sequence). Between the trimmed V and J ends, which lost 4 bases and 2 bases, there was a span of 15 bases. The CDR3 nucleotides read TGTGCCAGCAGCCGCGCACCCGACAGTGCCTACGAGCAGTACTTC. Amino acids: CASSRAPDSAYEQYF.

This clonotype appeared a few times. The CDR3: CASSPGSRAGYNEQFF. CDR3 bases: TGTGCCAGCAGCCCAGGGTCGCGGGCGGGGTACAATGAGCAGTTCTTC. The chain couples TRBV7-8 to TRBJ2-1, with D possibly being TRBD2 (6 bases). The V and J ends lost 5 bases and 4 bases respectively, with 18 bases between them. The CDR3 contains 16 residues. CDR1 and CDR2 (germline): SGHVS, FQNEAQ.